This paragraph covers one T cell receptor beta chain sequence. These data belong to a study of T cell responses to AZD1222 COVID-19 vaccine. Sequencing used immunoSEQ multiplex PCR; TCRdb keeps in-frame clones, though not all of them. The table records roughly 120,000 clones, approximately 83% of them present only once. Germline assignment: CDR1 KGHSH and CDR2 LQKENI. This CDR3 is 14 amino acids long. V lost 2 bases to trimming and J lost 2 bases, with 8 bases between them. Sequenced here: peripheral blood, sampled on day 0 of MenACWY control vaccination. The receptor comes from an adult in good health. The rearrangement uses TRBV18 and TRBJ2-3; D gene uncertain. The CDR3 region has the DNA TGTGCCAGCTCACCAGTGGCTCCCACAGATACGCAGTATTTT. This translates into CASSPVAPTDTQYF.